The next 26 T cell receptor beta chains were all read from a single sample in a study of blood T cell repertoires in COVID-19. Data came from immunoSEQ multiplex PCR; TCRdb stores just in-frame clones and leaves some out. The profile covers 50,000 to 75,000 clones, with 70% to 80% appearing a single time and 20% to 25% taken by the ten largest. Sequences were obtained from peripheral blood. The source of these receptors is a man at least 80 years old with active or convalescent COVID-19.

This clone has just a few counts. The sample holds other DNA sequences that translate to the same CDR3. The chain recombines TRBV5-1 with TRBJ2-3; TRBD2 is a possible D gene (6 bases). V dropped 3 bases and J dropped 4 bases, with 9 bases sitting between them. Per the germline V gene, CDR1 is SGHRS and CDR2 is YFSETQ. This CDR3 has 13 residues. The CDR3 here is CASSSGEPDTQYF. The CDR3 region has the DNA TGCGCCAGCAGCTCGGGGGAACCAGATACGCAGTATTTT.

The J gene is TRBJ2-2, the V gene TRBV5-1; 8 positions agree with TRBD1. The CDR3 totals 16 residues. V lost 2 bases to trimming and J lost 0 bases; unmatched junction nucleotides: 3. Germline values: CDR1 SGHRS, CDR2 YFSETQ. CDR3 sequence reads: CASSFEGQANTGELFF. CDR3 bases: TGCGCCAGCAGCTTTGAGGGACAGGCGAACACCGGGGAGCTGTTTTTT.

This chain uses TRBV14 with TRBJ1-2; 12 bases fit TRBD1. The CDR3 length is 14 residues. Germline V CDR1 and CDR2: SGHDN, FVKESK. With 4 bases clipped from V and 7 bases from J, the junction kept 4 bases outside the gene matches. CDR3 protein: CASSRPGQGAGYTF. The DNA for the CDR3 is TGTGCCAGCAGCCGACCGGGACAGGGGGCTGGCTACACCTTC.

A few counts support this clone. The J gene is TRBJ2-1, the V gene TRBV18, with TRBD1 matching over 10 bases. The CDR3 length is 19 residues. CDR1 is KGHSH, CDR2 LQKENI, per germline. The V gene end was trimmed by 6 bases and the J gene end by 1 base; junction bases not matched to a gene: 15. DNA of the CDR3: TGTGCCAGCTCCCACAAGGGACAGGGGCCGGGGAGTTCCTACAATGAGCAGTTCTTC. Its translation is CASSHKGQGPGSSYNEQFF.

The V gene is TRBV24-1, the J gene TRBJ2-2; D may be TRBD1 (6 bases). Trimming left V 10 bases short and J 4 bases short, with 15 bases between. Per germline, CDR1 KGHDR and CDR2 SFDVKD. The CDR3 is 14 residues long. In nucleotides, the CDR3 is TGTGCCACAAGAAACCCCAGGGGCACCGGGGAGCTGTTTTTT. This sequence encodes CATRNPRGTGELFF.

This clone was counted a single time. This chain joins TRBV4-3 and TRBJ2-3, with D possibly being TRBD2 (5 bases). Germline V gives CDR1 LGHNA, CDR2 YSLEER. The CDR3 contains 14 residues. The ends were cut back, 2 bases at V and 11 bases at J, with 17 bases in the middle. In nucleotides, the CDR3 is TGCGCCAGCAGCCAACAAGTTTCGGATGGAGGGCAGTATTTT. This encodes CASSQQVSDGGQYF.

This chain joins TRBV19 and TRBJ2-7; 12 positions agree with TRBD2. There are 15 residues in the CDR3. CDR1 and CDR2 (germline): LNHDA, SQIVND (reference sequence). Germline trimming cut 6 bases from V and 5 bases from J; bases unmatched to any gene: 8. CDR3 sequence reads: CASSDSGLAGDEQYF. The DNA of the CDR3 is TGTGCCAGTAGCGATTCGGGACTAGCGGGCGACGAGCAGTACTTC.

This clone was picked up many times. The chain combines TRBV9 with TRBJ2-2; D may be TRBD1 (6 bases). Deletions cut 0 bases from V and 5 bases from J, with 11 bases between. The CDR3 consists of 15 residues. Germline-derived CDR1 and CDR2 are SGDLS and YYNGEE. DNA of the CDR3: TGTGCCAGCAGCGTAGGACAGCAGGGGACCGGGGAGCTGTTTTTT. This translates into CASSVGQQGTGELFF.

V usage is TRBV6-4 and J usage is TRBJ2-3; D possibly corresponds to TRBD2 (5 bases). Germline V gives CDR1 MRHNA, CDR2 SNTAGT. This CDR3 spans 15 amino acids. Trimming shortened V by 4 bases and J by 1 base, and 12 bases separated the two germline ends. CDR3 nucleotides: TGTGCCAGCAGTGTAGAGGGCAGAGGCACAGATACGCAGTATTTT. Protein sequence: CASSVEGRGTDTQYF.

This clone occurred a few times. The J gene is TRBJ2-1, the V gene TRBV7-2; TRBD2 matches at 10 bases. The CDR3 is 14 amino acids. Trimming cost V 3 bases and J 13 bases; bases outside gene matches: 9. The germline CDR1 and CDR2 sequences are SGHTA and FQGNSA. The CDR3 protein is CASSFSGTSGDQFF. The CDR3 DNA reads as TGTGCCAGCAGCTTCTCGGGAACTAGCGGGGATCAGTTCTTC.

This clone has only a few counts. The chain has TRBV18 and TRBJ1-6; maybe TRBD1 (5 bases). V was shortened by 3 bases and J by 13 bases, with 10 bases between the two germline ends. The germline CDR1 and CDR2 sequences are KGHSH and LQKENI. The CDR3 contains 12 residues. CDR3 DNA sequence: TGTGCCAGCTCACCTGCGGGGGGGCCCCTCCACTTT. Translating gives CASSPAGGPLHF.

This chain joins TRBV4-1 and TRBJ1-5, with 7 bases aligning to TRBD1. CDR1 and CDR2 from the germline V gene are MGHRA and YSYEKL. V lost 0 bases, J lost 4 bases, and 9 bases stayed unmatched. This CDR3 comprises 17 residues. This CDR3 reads CASSQDKWQGVNQPQHF. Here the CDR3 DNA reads TGCGCCAGCAGCCAAGATAAATGGCAGGGGGTAAATCAGCCCCAGCATTTT.

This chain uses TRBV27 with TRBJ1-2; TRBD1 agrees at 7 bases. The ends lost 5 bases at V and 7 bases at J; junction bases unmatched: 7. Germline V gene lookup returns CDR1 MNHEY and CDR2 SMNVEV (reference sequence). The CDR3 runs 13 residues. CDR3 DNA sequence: TGTGCCAGCAGTCATAGGGGGCTGAGTGGCTACACCTTC. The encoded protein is CASSHRGLSGYTF.

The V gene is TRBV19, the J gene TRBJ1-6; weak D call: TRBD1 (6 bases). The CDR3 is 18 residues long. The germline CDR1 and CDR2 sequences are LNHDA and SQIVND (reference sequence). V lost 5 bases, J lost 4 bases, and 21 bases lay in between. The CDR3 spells CASSSSLQGNRYNSPLHF. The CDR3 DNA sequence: TGTGCCAGTAGTTCTTCTTTACAGGGAAACAGGTATAATTCACCCCTCCACTTT.

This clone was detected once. CDR3 nucleotide sequence: TGTGCCAGCAGAGCCATCCACAGGGACAAGAACACTGAAGCTTTCTTT. Its translation is CASRAIHRDKNTEAFF. The chain uses TRBV2 and TRBJ1-1, with D perhaps TRBD1 (6 bases). Germline values: CDR1 SNHLY, CDR2 FYNNEI. The CDR3 runs to 16 residues. Trimming removed 6 bases from V and 1 base from J, with 18 bases in between.

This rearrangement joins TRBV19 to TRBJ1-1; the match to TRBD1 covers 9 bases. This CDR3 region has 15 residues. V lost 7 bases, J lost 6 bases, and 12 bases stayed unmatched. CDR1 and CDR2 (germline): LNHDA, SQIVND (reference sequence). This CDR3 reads CASTYRTGVVAEAFF. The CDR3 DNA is TGTGCCAGTACCTACCGGACAGGGGTGGTGGCTGAAGCTTTCTTT. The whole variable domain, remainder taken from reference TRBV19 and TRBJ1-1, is DGGITQSPKYLFRKEGQNVTLSCEQNLNHDAMYWYRQDPGQGLRLIYYSQIVNDFQKGDIAEGYSVSREKKESFPLTVTSAQKNPTAFYLCASTYRTGVVAEAFFGQGTRLTVV.

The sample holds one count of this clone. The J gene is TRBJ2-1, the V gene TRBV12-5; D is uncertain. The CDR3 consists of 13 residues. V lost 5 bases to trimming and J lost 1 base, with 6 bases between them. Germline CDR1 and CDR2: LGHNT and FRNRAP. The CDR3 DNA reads TGTGCTAGTGGTAGCCCTTCCTACAATGAGCAGTTCTTC. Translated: CASGSPSYNEQFF.

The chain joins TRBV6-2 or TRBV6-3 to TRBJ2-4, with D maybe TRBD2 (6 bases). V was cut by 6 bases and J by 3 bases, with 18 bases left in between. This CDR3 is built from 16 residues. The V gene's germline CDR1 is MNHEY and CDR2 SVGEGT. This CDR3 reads CASSPYWGDLKNIQYF. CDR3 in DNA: TGTGCCAGCAGCCCCTACTGGGGGGACCTCAAAAACATTCAGTACTTC.

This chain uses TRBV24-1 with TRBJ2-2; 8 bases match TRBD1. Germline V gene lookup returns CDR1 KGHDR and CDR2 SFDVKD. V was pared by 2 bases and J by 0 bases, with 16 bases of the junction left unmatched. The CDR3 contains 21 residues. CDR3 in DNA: TGTGCCACCAGTGATTCGCGTAGGACAGGGAATATTCTCGCGAACACCGGGGAGCTGTTTTTT. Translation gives CATSDSRRTGNILANTGELFF.

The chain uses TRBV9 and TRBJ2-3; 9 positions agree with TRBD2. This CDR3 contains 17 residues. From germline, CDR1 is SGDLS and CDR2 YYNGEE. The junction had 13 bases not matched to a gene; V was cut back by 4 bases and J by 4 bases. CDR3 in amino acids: CASSPRGASGASDTQYF. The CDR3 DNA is TGTGCCAGCAGCCCCAGAGGGGCTAGCGGGGCCTCAGATACGCAGTATTTT. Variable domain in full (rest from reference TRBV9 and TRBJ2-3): DSGVTQTPKHLITATGQRVTLRCSPRSGDLSVYWYQQSLDQGLQFLIQYYNGEERAKGNILERFSAQQFPDLHSELNLSSLELGDSALYFCASSPRGASGASDTQYFGPGTRLTVL.

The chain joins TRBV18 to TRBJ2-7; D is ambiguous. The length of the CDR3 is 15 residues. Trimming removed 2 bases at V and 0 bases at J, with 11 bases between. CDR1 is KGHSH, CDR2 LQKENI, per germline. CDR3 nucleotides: TGTGCCAGCTCACCATCATCAGGTTCCTCCTACGAGCAGTACTTC. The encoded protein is CASSPSSGSSYEQYF.

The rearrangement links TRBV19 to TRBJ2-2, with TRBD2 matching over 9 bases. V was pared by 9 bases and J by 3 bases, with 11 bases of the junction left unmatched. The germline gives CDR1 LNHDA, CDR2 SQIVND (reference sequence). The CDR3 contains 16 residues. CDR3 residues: CASTLRGGHDTGELFF. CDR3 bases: TGTGCCAGCACCTTGCGGGGGGGCCATGACACCGGGGAGCTGTTTTTT.

The CDR3 sequence: CASSALEGQGATSYEQYF. The CDR3 region has the DNA TGCGCCAGCAGCGCCCTGGAGGGACAGGGGGCCACGAGTTACGAGCAGTACTTC. The rearrangement uses TRBV10-1 and TRBJ2-7, with 12 nucleotides matching TRBD1. The CDR3 has 18 amino acids. Germline lookup yields CDR1 WNHNN and CDR2 SYGVQD (reference sequence). V shed 6 bases, J shed 4 bases, and the junction held 16 bases outside the gene matches.

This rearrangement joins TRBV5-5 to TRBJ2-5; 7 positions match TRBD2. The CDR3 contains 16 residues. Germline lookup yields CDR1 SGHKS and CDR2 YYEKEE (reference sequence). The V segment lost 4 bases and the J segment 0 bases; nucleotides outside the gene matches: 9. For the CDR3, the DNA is TGTGCCAGCAGCAGTGGGACTATGGCGTACCAAGAGACCCAGTACTTC. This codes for CASSSGTMAYQETQYF.

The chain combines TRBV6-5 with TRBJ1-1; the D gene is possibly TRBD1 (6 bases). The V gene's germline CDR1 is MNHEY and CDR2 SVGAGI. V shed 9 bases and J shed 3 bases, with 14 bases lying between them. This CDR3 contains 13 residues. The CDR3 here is CASQGRVDTEAFF. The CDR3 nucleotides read TGTGCCAGTCAGGGGCGCGTAGACACTGAAGCTTTCTTT.

CDR3 residues: CASSDRDPREWQFF. The CDR3 DNA is TGTGCCAGCAGTGATCGGGATCCCCGAGAATGGCAGTTCTTC. The V gene is TRBV6-6, the J gene TRBJ2-1; possibly TRBD2 for D (5 bases). V lost 5 bases to trimming and J lost 12 bases, with 20 bases between them. CDR1 and CDR2 (germline): MNHNY, SVGAGI (reference sequence). The CDR3 runs to 14 residues.